Following are 30 T cell receptor beta chains from one sample sequenced in a study of molecular identifiers for immune sequencing clone quantification. TCRdb analysed the PCR reads with MiXCR anew, one entry per CDR3 protein. The sample lists about 500,000 distinct CDR3 sequences, roughly a fifth occurring once. The specimen was naive CD8+ T cells from blood, with Jurkat cell RNA spiked in. Indicated subset: FACS-sorted CD8+CD4-CCR7+CD45RA+ naive T cells. These receptors all stem from a human donor in good health. Some libraries in this study had Jurkat cell RNA spiked in.

The chain recombines TRBV5-4 with TRBJ1-6; TRBD1 agrees at 7 bases. This CDR3 is built from 16 residues. Germline V lookup: CDR1 SGHNT, CDR2 YYREEE (reference sequence). Trimming took 5 bases from V and 14 from J; bases not matched to a gene: 19. CDR3 residues: CASRLLLGDREGTLHF. DNA of the CDR3: TGTGCCAGCAGGCTGTTGTTAGGGGACAGAGAGGGCACCCTCCACTTT.

The table lists this clonotype with many counts. This sequence joins TRBV7-2 and TRBJ2-5; unclear D gene. V lost 5 bases to trimming and J lost 4 bases, with 20 bases between them. The CDR3 runs to 16 residues. Germline CDR1 SGHTA, CDR2 FQGNSA. The chain's CDR3 is CASSRPWDGAGETQYF. The CDR3 nucleotides are TGTGCCAGCAGCCGACCATGGGATGGTGCTGGAGAGACCCAGTACTTC.

This clonotype was detected only a few times. The CDR3 here is CASSDPAAGSYEQYF. The CDR3 DNA reads as TGTGCCAGCAGTGATCCAGCAGCGGGCTCCTACGAGCAGTACTTC. The rearrangement uses TRBV25-1 and TRBJ2-7, with D possibly TRBD2 on 6 matching bases. Germline loops: CDR1 MGHDK, CDR2 SYGVNS. CDR3 length: 15 residues. V was pared by 3 bases and J by 0 bases, with 12 bases between.

This clonotype was counted many times. This chain uses TRBV6-5 with TRBJ1-1; D is uncertain. The CDR3 contains 15 residues. Germline V CDR1 and CDR2: MNHEY, SVGAGI. V was clipped by 0 bases and J by 0 bases, with 8 bases between them. The CDR3 reads CASSYSTLLNTEAFF. The CDR3 nucleotides are TGTGCCAGCAGTTACTCGACCCTTCTGAACACTGAAGCTTTCTTT.

CDR3 in amino acids: CASTSEDRKETQYF. CDR3 DNA sequence: TGTGCCAGTACGAGTGAGGACAGAAAAGAGACCCAGTACTTC. The rearrangement links TRBV25-1 to TRBJ2-5; weak D call: TRBD1 (6 bases). The germline gives CDR1 MGHDK, CDR2 SYGVNS. The CDR3 loop spans 14 amino acids. V dropped 9 bases and J dropped 3 bases, with 17 bases sitting between them.

This clonotype appeared a single time. This rearrangement joins TRBV13 to TRBJ2-7, with 12 positions matching TRBD1. The germline V gene encodes CDR1 PRHDT and CDR2 FYEKMQ (reference sequence). The CDR3 runs 16 residues. V was clipped by 5 bases and J by 4 bases; unmatched bases: 9. DNA for the CDR3: TGTGCCAGCAGCCCAAGGGACAGGGGGCCCTGGTACGAGCAGTACTTC. Its translation is CASSPRDRGPWYEQYF.

This clonotype was seen repeatedly, ten times or more. The chain recombines TRBV6-2 or TRBV6-3 with TRBJ2-3, with TRBD2 matching 12 bases. In germline, CDR1 is MNHEY, CDR2 SVGEGT. The CDR3 covers 15 residues. The trim removed 4 bases at V and 5 bases at J, leaving 4 bases unmatched. CDR3 nucleotides: TGTGCCAGCAGTTCAGGACTAGCGGGATTAGATACGCAGTATTTT. It codes for CASSSGLAGLDTQYF.

In this sample, this clonotype turned up a few times. This chain connects TRBV20-1 to TRBJ1-1, with D unclear. The CDR3 length is 14 residues. The V end was cut by 0 bases, the J end by 6 bases, with 14 bases between. Germline V gene lookup returns CDR1 DFQATT and CDR2 SNEGSKA (reference sequence). CDR3 bases: TGCAGTGCTAGAGATGCTGCAGCAGGCTCTGAAGCTTTCTTT. This sequence encodes CSARDAAAGSEAFF.

This clonotype was seen ten or more times. This sequence joins TRBV12-3 or TRBV12-4 and TRBJ1-1; 7 nucleotides align to TRBD1. V shed 7 bases and J 1 base; nucleotides not matched to a gene: 3. There are 13 residues in the CDR3. CDR3 coding DNA: TGTGCCAGCAAAGGGACAGAGAACACTGAAGCTTTCTTT. Its translation: CASKGTENTEAFF.

The chain employs TRBV5-4 and TRBJ2-5; D may match TRBD1 or TRBD2 (5 bases each). Trimming left V 2 bases short and J 5 bases short, with 10 bases between. Germline V gene data show CDR1 as SGHNT and CDR2 as YYREEE (reference sequence). This CDR3 is built from 13 residues. This CDR3 reads CASSFGGGETQYF. The CDR3 nucleotides are TGTGCCAGCAGCTTTGGGGGTGGCGAGACCCAGTACTTC.

The chain uses TRBV20-1 and TRBJ1-4, with D possibly matching TRBD1 (5 bases). V lost 0 bases and J lost 0, with 11 bases in between. Per the germline V gene, CDR1 is DFQATT and CDR2 is SNEGSKA (reference sequence). The CDR3 spans 16 residues. CDR3 in amino acids: CSARDGGTSTNEKLFF. The CDR3 nucleotides read TGCAGTGCTAGAGATGGAGGGACCTCAACTAATGAAAAACTGTTTTTT.

The chain couples TRBV6-5 to TRBJ2-7; 7 bases are a match to TRBD1. V lost 5 bases and J lost 2; bases outside the gene matches: 12. The CDR3 has 16 amino acids. Germline CDR1 and CDR2: MNHEY and SVGAGI. Written as DNA, the CDR3 is TGTGCCAGCAGTGAATCCCCACGGACAGGAACCTACGAGCAGTACTTC. Amino acids: CASSESPRTGTYEQYF.

Worth noting for this clonotype: Being one base from a much bigger clone, this may be a read error. The CDR3 ends on some other residue instead of the conserved phenylalanine or tryptophan, so this is likely a read error. This sequence joins TRBV6-5 and TRBJ2-7; 7 nucleotides match TRBD2. With V trimmed by 6 bases and J by 0 bases, 8 bases remained unmatched. The length of the CDR3 is 15 residues. CDR1 MNHEY and CDR2 SVGAGI come from the germline V gene. The CDR3 region has the DNA TGTGCCAGCAGACCCGGGGAGGGACCCTCCTACGAGCAGTACTCC. Protein: CASRPGEGPSYEQYS.

For this clonotype: This may be a read error: a much more frequent sequence differs by one nucleotide. V gene TRBV19 combines with J gene TRBJ1-5; 7 bases map to TRBD1. Germline V lookup: CDR1 LNHDA, CDR2 SQIVND (reference sequence). The CDR3 contains 13 residues. The V and J ends lost 6 bases and 7 bases, in that order; junction bases with no gene match: 6. The CDR3 region has the DNA TGTGCCAGTAGGACAGGGCCTTACCAGCCCCAGCATTTT. Translated: CASRTGPYQPQHF.

Many counts were recorded for this clonotype. The V and J genes are TRBV7-9 and TRBJ2-3; 7 nucleotides match TRBD1. The ends lost 4 bases at V and 2 bases at J; junction bases unmatched: 6. The CDR3 is 15 amino acids. Germline V gene sequence: CDR1 SEHNR, CDR2 FQNEAQ (reference sequence). The CDR3 region is CASSWGTALTDTQYF. The DNA for the CDR3 is TGTGCCAGCAGCTGGGGGACAGCCCTCACAGATACGCAGTATTTT.

The CDR3 region is CAGFSGSTPSNFTDTQYF. For the CDR3, the DNA is TGTGCCGGCTTTAGCGGTTCGACGCCCTCCAATTTCACAGATACGCAGTATTTT. This chain uses TRBV6-5 with TRBJ2-3, with D possibly being TRBD2 (6 bases). The CDR3 sequence is 18 residues long. The germline CDR1 and CDR2 sequences are MNHEY and SVGAGI. Trimming stripped 11 bases from V and 2 bases from J, with 29 bases between.

This clonotype was picked up many times. The chain has TRBV29-1 and TRBJ2-3; 7 bases agree with TRBD2. With V trimmed by 4 bases and J by 3 bases, 4 bases remained unmatched. The germline CDR1 and CDR2 sequences are SQVTM and ANQGSEA. This CDR3 has 13 amino acids. CDR3 in DNA: TGCAGCGTTGTCGGGGGGTATACAGATACGCAGTATTTT. Encoded protein: CSVVGGYTDTQYF.

The chain uses TRBV10-1 and TRBJ1-6; the match to TRBD1 covers 9 bases. The trim removed 6 bases at V and 8 bases at J, leaving 5 bases unmatched. CDR1 is WNHNN, CDR2 SYGVQD, per germline (reference sequence). The CDR3 extends over 14 amino acids. CDR3 in DNA: TGCGCCAGCAGCCGGGACAGGGTGGATTCACCCCTCCACTTT. Protein sequence: CASSRDRVDSPLHF.

This clonotype was seen more than once but under ten times. The V gene is TRBV4-1, the J gene TRBJ1-1; 7 positions agree with TRBD1. The CDR3 sequence is 16 residues long. Trimming cost V 0 bases and J 2 bases; bases outside gene matches: 6. Germline V CDR1 and CDR2: MGHRA, YSYEKL. The CDR3 loop reads CASSQDQGGLNTEAFF. The CDR3 DNA reads TGCGCCAGCAGCCAAGATCAGGGGGGCCTAAACACTGAAGCTTTCTTT.

On this clonotype itself: A much larger clone differs by one base, so this may be a read error. The chain combines TRBV28 with TRBJ2-5; D is unresolved. V shed 9 bases and J shed 1 base, with 12 bases lying between them. Germline V gene sequence: CDR1 MDHEN, CDR2 SYDVKM. The CDR3 spans 13 residues. DNA of the CDR3: TGTGCCAGAAGCCCTAATCTCCAAGAGACCCAGTACTTC. This sequence encodes CARSPNLQETQYF.

This chain links TRBV12-3 or TRBV12-4 with TRBJ1-3; D is uncertain. V lost 7 bases and J lost 5, with 9 bases in between. The CDR3 loop spans 12 amino acids. CDR3 DNA sequence: TGTGCCAGCACCTCCAGTCGAAACACCATATATTTT. It codes for CASTSSRNTIYF.

This clonotype was observed at least ten times. The rearrangement uses TRBV29-1 and TRBJ1-2; 7 bases agree with TRBD1. Trimming took 6 bases from V and 8 from J; bases not matched to a gene: 18. The CDR3 is 15 amino acids. Germline-derived CDR1 and CDR2 are SQVTM and ANQGSEA. The CDR3 region is CSVLNRQGVIEGYTF. The CDR3 coding sequence is TGCAGCGTCTTGAACCGACAGGGAGTGATTGAAGGCTACACCTTC.

This clonotype was observed at least ten times. The chain employs TRBV30 and TRBJ2-7; no clear D gene. CDR1 is GTSNPN and CDR2 is SVGIG in the germline V gene (reference sequence). Trimming took 0 bases from V and 4 from J, leaving 7 bases between them. CDR3 size: 12 residues. The CDR3 reads CAWSVVLYEQYF. The CDR3 bases are TGTGCCTGGAGTGTAGTGCTTTACGAGCAGTACTTC.

The gene calls are TRBV28 and TRBJ2-3; 9 bases line up with TRBD2. The CDR3 covers 15 residues. V lost 1 base and J lost 4; bases outside the gene matches: 3. Germline assignment: CDR1 MDHEN and CDR2 SYDVKM. CDR3 amino acids: CASSLLREGSDTQYF. The DNA of the CDR3 is TGTGCCAGCAGTTTATTGCGGGAGGGATCAGATACGCAGTATTTT.

This clonotype appeared many times. The chain has TRBV30 and TRBJ1-1; no definite D call. CDR3 length: 10 residues. Trimming left V 5 bases short and J 3 bases short, with 4 bases between. Germline CDR1 is GTSNPN and CDR2 is SVGIG (reference sequence). CDR3 region: CAWYHTEAFF. CDR3 coding DNA: TGTGCCTGGTATCACACTGAAGCTTTCTTT.

This clonotype was seen a few times. This rearrangement joins TRBV20-1 to TRBJ2-7, with D tentatively TRBD1 (5 bases). The CDR3 covers 13 residues. V dropped 6 bases and J dropped 0 bases, with 12 bases sitting between them. Looked up from germline, CDR1 is DFQATT and CDR2 is SNEGSKA (reference sequence). CDR3 bases: TGCAGTGCAAAGGACATTAACTCCTACGAGCAGTACTTC. This translates into CSAKDINSYEQYF.

This clonotype was counted between two and nine times. The chain uses TRBV28 and TRBJ2-7, with 8 positions matching TRBD1. In germline, CDR1 is MDHEN, CDR2 SYDVKM. The V segment lost 6 bases and the J segment 0 bases; nucleotides outside the gene matches: 10. The CDR3 runs to 16 residues. CDR3 residues: CASSRAVGQGSYEQYF. The CDR3 DNA reads TGTGCCAGCAGCCGTGCCGTAGGACAGGGCTCCTACGAGCAGTACTTC. Supplemented by reference TRBV28 and TRBJ2-7, the full variable domain reads DVKVTQSSRYLVKRTGEKVFLECVQDMDHENMFWYRQDPGLGLRLIYFSYDVKMKEKGDIPEGYSVSREKKERFSLILESASTNQTSMYLCASSRAVGQGSYEQYFGPGTRLTVT.

About this clonotype itself: At one boundary the junction diverges from the germline segment, which might be a read error. The chain is built from TRBV7-9 and TRBJ2-5; 8 bases line up with TRBD1. This CDR3 has 18 residues. The germline V gene encodes CDR1 SEHNR and CDR2 FQNEAQ (reference sequence). CDR3 nucleotide sequence: TGTGCCAGCAGCTTAGTGACGGGACAGGCCCCAAGCCAAGAGATCCAGTACTTC. This gives the protein CASSLVTGQAPSQEIQYF.

This clonotype occurred many times. CDR3 protein: CASSVGGSNQPQHF. The DNA of the CDR3 is TGTGCCAGCAGCGTAGGAGGGAGCAATCAGCCCCAGCATTTT. This sequence joins TRBV9 and TRBJ1-5, with D hard to call. Deletions cut 0 bases from V and 1 base from J, with 5 bases between. This CDR3 is built from 14 residues. The germline V gene encodes CDR1 SGDLS and CDR2 YYNGEE.

This clonotype was detected many times. The chain combines TRBV9 with TRBJ1-1; D ambiguous. Trimming took 2 bases from V and 5 from J, leaving 7 bases between them. Germline assignment: CDR1 SGDLS and CDR2 YYNGEE. This CDR3 is built from 12 residues. CDR3 protein: CASSVGGTEAFF. CDR3 in DNA: TGTGCCAGCAGCGTTGGAGGGACTGAAGCTTTCTTT. The entire variable domain, with the rest obtained from reference TRBV9 and TRBJ1-1, is as follows: DSGVTQTPKHLITATGQRVTLRCSPRSGDLSVYWYQQSLDQGLQFLIQYYNGEERAKGNILERFSAQQFPDLHSELNLSSLELGDSALYFCASSVGGTEAFFGQGTRLTVV.